This T cell receptor beta chain derives from a study of cytomegalovirus exposure and HLA in healthy donors. Overall study context: A prior study identified 120 million or so unique TCR beta sequences from roughly 180 million T cells.

The study ran its PCR with 60 Vbeta and 13 Jbeta primers. The data were produced by immunoSEQ multiplex PCR, yet TCRdb's version contains in-frame clones alone and is incomplete. The table has roughly 150,000 clones, roughly three quarters seen once. A remark on this clone: Its antigen is not known.

Notes on the study in general: Among CMV-associated TCR beta chains, most appeared HLA-restricted in a later analysis. High sensitivity and specificity were reportedly achieved when the classifier diagnosed cytomegalovirus status.

Material for sequencing was PBMCs. The receptor's source is a man aged 25 to 40 in good health and CMV-seronegative.

The CDR3 here is CASSPGTSGVLETQYF. Here the CDR3 DNA reads TGTGCCAGCAGTCCCGGGACTAGCGGGGTATTAGAGACCCAGTACTTC. The chain couples TRBV2 to TRBJ2-5; 13 positions match TRBD2. V was clipped by 5 bases and J by 4 bases; unmatched bases: 7. CDR3 length: 16 residues. CDR1 is SNHLY and CDR2 is FYNNEI in the germline V gene.